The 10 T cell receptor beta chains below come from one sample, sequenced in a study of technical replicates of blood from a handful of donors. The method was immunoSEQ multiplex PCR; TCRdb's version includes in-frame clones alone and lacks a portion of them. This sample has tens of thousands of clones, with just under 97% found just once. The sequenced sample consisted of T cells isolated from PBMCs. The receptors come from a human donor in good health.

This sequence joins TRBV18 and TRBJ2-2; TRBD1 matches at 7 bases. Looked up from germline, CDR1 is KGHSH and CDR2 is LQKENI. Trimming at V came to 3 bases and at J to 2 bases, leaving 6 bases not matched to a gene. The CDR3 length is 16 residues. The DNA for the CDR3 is TGTGCCAGCTCACCCCCGGGGACAGCCAACACCGGGGAGCTGTTTTTT. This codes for CASSPPGTANTGELFF.

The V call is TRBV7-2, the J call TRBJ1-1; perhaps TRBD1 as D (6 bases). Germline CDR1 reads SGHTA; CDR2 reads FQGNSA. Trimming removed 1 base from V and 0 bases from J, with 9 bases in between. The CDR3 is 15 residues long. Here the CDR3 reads CASSLGAGVNTEAFF. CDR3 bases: TGTGCCAGCAGCTTAGGGGCAGGGGTGAACACTGAAGCTTTCTTT. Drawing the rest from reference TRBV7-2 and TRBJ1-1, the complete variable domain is GAGVSQSPSNKVTEKGKDVELRCDPISGHTALYWYRQSLGQGLEFLIYFQGNSAPDKSGLPSDRFSAERTGGSVSTLTIQRTQQEDSAVYLCASSLGAGVNTEAFFGQGTRLTVV.

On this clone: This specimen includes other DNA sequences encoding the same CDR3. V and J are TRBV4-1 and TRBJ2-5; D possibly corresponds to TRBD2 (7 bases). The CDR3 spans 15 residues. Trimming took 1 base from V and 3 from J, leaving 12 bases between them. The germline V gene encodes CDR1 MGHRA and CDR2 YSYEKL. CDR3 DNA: TGCGCCAGCAGCCAAGGACTAGCAGGGGAAGAGACCCAGTACTTC. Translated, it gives CASSQGLAGEETQYF.

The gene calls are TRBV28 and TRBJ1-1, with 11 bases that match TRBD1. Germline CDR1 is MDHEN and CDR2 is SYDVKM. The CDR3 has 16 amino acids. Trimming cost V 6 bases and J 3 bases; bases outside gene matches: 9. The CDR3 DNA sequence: TGTGCCAGCAGCCCAGGGACAGGGGGAGTTTACACTGAAGCTTTCTTT. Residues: CASSPGTGGVYTEAFF.

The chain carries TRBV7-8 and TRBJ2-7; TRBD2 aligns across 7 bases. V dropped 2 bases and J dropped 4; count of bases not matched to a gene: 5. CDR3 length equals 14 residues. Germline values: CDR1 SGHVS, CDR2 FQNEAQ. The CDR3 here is CASSLPGLEYEQYF. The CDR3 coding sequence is TGTGCCAGCAGCTTACCAGGACTAGAGTACGAGCAGTACTTC.

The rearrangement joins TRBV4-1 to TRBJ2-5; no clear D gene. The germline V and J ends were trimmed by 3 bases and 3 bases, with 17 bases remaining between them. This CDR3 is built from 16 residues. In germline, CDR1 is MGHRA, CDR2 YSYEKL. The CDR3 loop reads CASSHFDTPRKETQYF. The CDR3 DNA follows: TGCGCCAGCAGCCACTTTGATACTCCGCGTAAAGAGACCCAGTACTTC.

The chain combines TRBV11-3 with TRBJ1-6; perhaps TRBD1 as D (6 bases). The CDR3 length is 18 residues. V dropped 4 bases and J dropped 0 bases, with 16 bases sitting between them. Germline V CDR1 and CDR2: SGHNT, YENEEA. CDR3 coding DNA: TGTGCCAGCAGCTCCCGTGGGGACACCTACTCCTATAATTCACCCCTCCACTTT. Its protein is CASSSRGDTYSYNSPLHF.

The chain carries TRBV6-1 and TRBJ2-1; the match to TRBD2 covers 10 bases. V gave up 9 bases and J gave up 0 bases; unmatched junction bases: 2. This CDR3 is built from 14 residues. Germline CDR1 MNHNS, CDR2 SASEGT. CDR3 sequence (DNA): TGTGCCAGTCCTAGCGGGAGCTCCTACAATGAGCAGTTCTTC. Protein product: CASPSGSSYNEQFF.

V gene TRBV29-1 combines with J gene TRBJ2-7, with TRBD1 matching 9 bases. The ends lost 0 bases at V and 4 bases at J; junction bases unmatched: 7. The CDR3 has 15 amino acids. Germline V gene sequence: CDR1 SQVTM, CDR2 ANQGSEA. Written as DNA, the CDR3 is TGCAGCGTTGAAGATCCGGGACAGGGCTATTACGAGCAGTACTTC. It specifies CSVEDPGQGYYEQYF.

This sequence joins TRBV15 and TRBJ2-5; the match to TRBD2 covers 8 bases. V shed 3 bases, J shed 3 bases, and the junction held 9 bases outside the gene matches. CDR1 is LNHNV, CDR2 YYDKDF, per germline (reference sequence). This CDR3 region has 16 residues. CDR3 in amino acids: CATSRGLVGGKETQYF. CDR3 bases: TGTGCCACCAGCAGGGGACTAGTAGGAGGGAAAGAGACCCAGTACTTC.